This T cell receptor (beta chain) is drawn from a study of Ad26.COV2.S vaccination and SARS-CoV-2 variants. Study-level points and caveats: Measurement of non-spike TCR breadth gave similar results in vaccine and placebo recipients. Participants in the vaccine arm had higher spike-specific TCR breadth; placebo recipients had lower.

The CDR3 contains 18 residues. Trimming took 2 bases from V and 1 from J; bases not matched to a gene: 10. Germline CDR1 reads SGHVS; CDR2 reads FQNEAQ. The data were produced by immunoSEQ multiplex PCR, yet TCRdb's version contains in-frame clones alone and is incomplete. The repertoire holds over 110,000 clones, with roughly 90% as singletons. About this clone itself: As yet, its antigen is unknown.

The chain recombines TRBV7-8 with TRBJ2-7; 11 positions agree with TRBD2. The sequences come from peripheral blood, collected after recovery from COVID-19. This TCR was sampled from a human donor who had recovered from COVID-19. The CDR3 DNA reads TGTGCCAGCAGCTTATCAGTTAGCGGGGGGGTTTTGTCCTACGAGCAGTACTTC. This translates into CASSLSVSGGVLSYEQYF.